A single sample gave rise to the 10 T cell receptor beta chains below, sequenced in a study of cytomegalovirus exposure and HLA in healthy donors. TCRdb's table, derived via immunoSEQ multiplex PCR, lists solely in-frame clones and lacks some. The table has about 240,000 clones, more than 75% seen once. Material: PBMCs. The receptors derive from a man younger than 35 in good health and CMV-seronegative.

The genes are TRBV2 and TRBJ2-5; 10 positions match TRBD1. V gave up 7 bases and J gave up 6 bases; unmatched junction bases: 8. CDR1 and CDR2 from the germline V gene are SNHLY and FYNNEI. CDR3 length: 14 amino acids. Written as DNA, the CDR3 is TGTGCCAGCATCAAGACAGGGGGCGTGAAGACCCAGTACTTC. This translates into CASIKTGGVKTQYF. Based on the CDR3 plus reference TRBV2 and TRBJ2-5, the full variable domain is EPEVTQTPSHQVTQMGQEVILRCVPISNHLYFYWYRQILGQKVEFLVSFYNNEISEKSEIFDDQFSVERPDGSNFTLKIRSTKLEDSAMYFCASIKTGGVKTQYFGPGTRLLVL.

The J gene is TRBJ1-6, the V gene TRBV9; TRBD1 is a possible D gene (6 bases). Germline V gene data show CDR1 as SGDLS and CDR2 as YYNGEE. CDR3 length: 14 residues. V was trimmed by 3 bases and J by 5 bases, leaving 9 bases between them. CDR3 residues: CASSAGTNNSPLHF. CDR3 coding DNA: TGTGCCAGCAGCGCCGGGACAAATAATTCACCCCTCCACTTT.

The CDR3 here is CASSASGSLNEQFF. The CDR3 DNA sequence: TGCGCCAGCAGTGCGAGCGGGAGTCTAAATGAGCAGTTCTTC. The J gene is TRBJ2-1, the V gene TRBV10-1; 8 bases are shared with TRBD2. The CDR3 is 14 residues long. Trimming removed 4 bases from V and 7 bases from J; junction bases left unmatched: 6. Germline V CDR1 and CDR2: WNHNN, SYGVQD (reference sequence).

CDR3 bases: TGCAGCGTTAGCCAGGATAGCAATCAGCCCCAGCATTTT. This encodes CSVSQDSNQPQHF. The V and J genes are TRBV29-1 and TRBJ1-5; D call uncertain. The CDR3 has 13 amino acids. Germline V CDR1 and CDR2: SQVTM, ANQGSEA. Trimming took 5 bases from V and 0 from J, leaving 8 bases between them.

CDR3 DNA: TGTGCCAGCAGTGGCTCAGGGGGCCCAACCGGGGAGCTGTTTTTT. Translating gives CASSGSGGPTGELFF. The rearrangement joins TRBV2 to TRBJ2-2; TRBD1 matches 8 bases. The CDR3 has 15 residues. V was clipped by 4 bases and J by 5 bases; unmatched bases: 6. CDR1 SNHLY and CDR2 FYNNEI come from the germline V gene. Variable domain in full (rest from reference TRBV2 and TRBJ2-2): EPEVTQTPSHQVTQMGQEVILRCVPISNHLYFYWYRQILGQKVEFLVSFYNNEISEKSEIFDDQFSVERPDGSNFTLKIRSTKLEDSAMYFCASSGSGGPTGELFFGEGSRLTVL.

This chain joins TRBV4-2 and TRBJ2-1; D is uncertain. Per the germline V gene, CDR1 is LGHNA and CDR2 is YNFKEQ. Deletions cut 4 bases from V and 5 bases from J, with 12 bases between. This CDR3 is 14 amino acids long. The CDR3: CASSPPGQDNEQFF. The CDR3 bases are TGTGCCAGCAGCCCTCCAGGCCAGGACAATGAGCAGTTCTTC.

The V and J genes are TRBV9 and TRBJ2-5, with D unresolved. The germline gives CDR1 SGDLS, CDR2 YYNGEE. The CDR3 is made up of 15 amino acids. Trimming took 0 bases from V and 2 from J, leaving 11 bases between them. CDR3 region: CASSVGYTAQETQYF. CDR3 bases: TGTGCCAGCAGCGTAGGGTACACAGCACAAGAGACCCAGTACTTC.

The rearrangement joins TRBV19 to TRBJ1-2, with D possibly being TRBD1 (5 bases). CDR1 is LNHDA and CDR2 is SQIVND in the germline V gene (reference sequence). V lost 3 bases, J lost 8 bases, and 13 bases lay in between. This CDR3 has 13 amino acids. The DNA for the CDR3 is TGTGCCAGTAGTATCGGGCAGGGTATGGGCTACACCTTC. Amino acid sequence: CASSIGQGMGYTF.

The J gene is TRBJ2-1, the V gene TRBV5-1; possible D gene TRBD2, 7 bases. Germline V lookup: CDR1 SGHRS, CDR2 YFSETQ. V was pared by 2 bases and J by 4 bases, with 13 bases between. The CDR3 has 15 amino acids. CDR3 coding DNA: TGCGCCAGCAGCTTTGGGCGGGGGCCTTACAATGAGCAGTTCTTC. It codes for CASSFGRGPYNEQFF.

This chain connects TRBV6-5 to TRBJ2-7; 12 bases align to TRBD2. With 5 bases clipped from V and 4 bases from J, the junction kept 3 bases outside the gene matches. The CDR3 contains 14 residues. Germline loops: CDR1 MNHEY, CDR2 SVGAGI. The CDR3 DNA sequence: TGTGCCAGCAGTCCGACTAGCGGGGGTTACGAGCAGTACTTC. Protein: CASSPTSGGYEQYF.